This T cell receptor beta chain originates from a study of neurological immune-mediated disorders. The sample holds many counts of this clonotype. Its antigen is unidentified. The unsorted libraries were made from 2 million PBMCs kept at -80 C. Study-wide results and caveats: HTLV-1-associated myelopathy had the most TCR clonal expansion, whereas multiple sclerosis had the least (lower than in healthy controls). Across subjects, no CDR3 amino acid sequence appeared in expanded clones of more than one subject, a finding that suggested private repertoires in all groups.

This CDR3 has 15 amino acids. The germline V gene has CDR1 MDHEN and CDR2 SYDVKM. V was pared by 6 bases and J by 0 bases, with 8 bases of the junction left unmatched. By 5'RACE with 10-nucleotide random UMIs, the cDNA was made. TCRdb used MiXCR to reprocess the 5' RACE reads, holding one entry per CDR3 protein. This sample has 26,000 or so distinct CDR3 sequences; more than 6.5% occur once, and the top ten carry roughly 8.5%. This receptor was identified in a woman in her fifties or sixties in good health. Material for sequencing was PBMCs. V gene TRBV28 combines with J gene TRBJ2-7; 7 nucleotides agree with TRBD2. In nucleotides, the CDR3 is TGTGCCAGCAGATCGGGGGGTGAGCGCTCCTACGAGCAGTACTTC. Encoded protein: CASRSGGERSYEQYF.